The T cell receptor beta chain described here comes from a study of cytomegalovirus exposure and HLA in healthy donors. Study-wide results and limits: Researchers counted about 150 TCR beta chains as cytomegalovirus-associated. Donor immune exposure was known only as CMV serostatus.

Details on this clone: Its specificity is not known.

V lost 2 bases, J lost 5 bases, and 8 bases stayed unmatched. This CDR3 region has 15 residues. Per the germline V gene, CDR1 is MNHNS and CDR2 is SASEGT. Vbeta (60) and Jbeta (13) primers were used in the PCR. Using immunoSEQ multiplex PCR, the repertoire was profiled, and TCRdb retains in-frame clones only, with some absent. Here the sample spans 150,000 or so clones, just under 75% being singletons. The sample consisted of PBMCs. The TCR sequence derives from a woman between 18 and 30 years old in good health and CMV-seronegative. The V gene is TRBV6-1, the J gene TRBJ2-7; 8 bases are shared with TRBD1. The CDR3 sequence: CASSEQGAGWDEQYF. The CDR3 coding sequence is TGTGCCAGCAGTGAACAGGGGGCGGGATGGGACGAGCAGTACTTC.